The source of this T cell receptor (beta chain) is a study of blood T cell repertoires in COVID-19. Original processing methods: Reference gene primer amplification gave estimated nucleated cell counts. Sequenced by immunoSEQ multiplex PCR; TCRdb stores in-frame clones only, minus some. The V and J calls and the clone size are those of that table, but D and trimming were determined from the DNA. Of about 94,000 clones in the sample, about 80% were seen once. The receptor was derived from a human donor in a cohort sampled during active COVID-19. Sample: peripheral blood.

CDR3 protein: CASRRLAGPYEQYF. CDR3 sequence (DNA): TGTGCCAGCAGACGACTAGCGGGGCCCTACGAGCAGTACTTC. The chain links TRBV7-2 to TRBJ2-7, with 11 positions matching TRBD2. V lost 6 bases to trimming and J lost 2 bases; unmatched junction nucleotides: 3. Germline lookup yields CDR1 SGHTA and CDR2 FQGNSA. There are 14 residues in the CDR3.